This TCR beta chain was captured in a study of blood T cell repertoires in COVID-19. The V and J ends lost 1 base and 1 base, in that order; junction bases with no gene match: 3. This CDR3 is built from 15 residues. The germline CDR1 and CDR2 sequences are SGHVS and FNYEAQ. Repertoires were generated with immunoSEQ multiplex PCR, while TCRdb's copy carries only in-frame clones and drops some. Here the sample spans 200,000 to 250,000 clones, almost 90% being singletons. Specimen: PBMCs or T cells enriched from blood (not recorded which). The chain joins TRBV7-6 to TRBJ1-1, with TRBD1 matching 7 bases. This receptor was taken from a man aged 30 to 45 who had been exposed to COVID-19. This CDR3 reads CASSLGRQGNTEAFF. The CDR3 DNA follows: TGTGCCAGCAGCTTAGGTCGACAGGGGAACACTGAAGCTTTCTTT.